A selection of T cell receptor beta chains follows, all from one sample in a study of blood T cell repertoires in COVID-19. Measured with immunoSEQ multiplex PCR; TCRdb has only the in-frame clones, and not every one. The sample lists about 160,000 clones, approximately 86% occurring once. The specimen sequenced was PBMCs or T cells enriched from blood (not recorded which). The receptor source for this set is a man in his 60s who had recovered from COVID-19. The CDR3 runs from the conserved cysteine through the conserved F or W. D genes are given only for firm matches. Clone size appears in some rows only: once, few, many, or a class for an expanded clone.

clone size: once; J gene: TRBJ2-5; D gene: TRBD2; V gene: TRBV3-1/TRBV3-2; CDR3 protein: CASSSPPARGTSEEETQYF; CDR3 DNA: TGTGCCAGCAGCTCCCCACCAGCCCGGGGGACTAGCGAGGAAGAGACCCAGTACTTC
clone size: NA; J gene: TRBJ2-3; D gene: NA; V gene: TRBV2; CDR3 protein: CASSEETSTDTQYF; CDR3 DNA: TGTGCCAGCAGTGAGGAAACTAGTACAGATACGCAGTATTTT
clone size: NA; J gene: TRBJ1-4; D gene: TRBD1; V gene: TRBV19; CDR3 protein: CASSTGGSSTNEKLFF; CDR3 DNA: TGTGCCAGTAGTACAGGGGGCTCGTCAACTAATGAAAAACTGTTTTTT
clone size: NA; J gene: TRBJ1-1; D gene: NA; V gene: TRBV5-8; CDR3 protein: CASNLQGKNTEAFF; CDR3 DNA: TGTGCCAGCAACCTTCAGGGGAAGAACACTGAAGCTTTCTTT
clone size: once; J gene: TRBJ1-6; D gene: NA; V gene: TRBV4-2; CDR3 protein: CASSQEPRDIDNSPLHF; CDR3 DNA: TGTGCCAGCAGCCAAGAGCCTCGAGACATAGATAATTCACCCCTCCACTTT
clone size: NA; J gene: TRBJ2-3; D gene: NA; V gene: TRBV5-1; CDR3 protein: CASSLAGASTDTQYF; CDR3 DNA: TGCGCCAGCAGCTTGGCCGGAGCGAGCACAGATACGCAGTATTTT
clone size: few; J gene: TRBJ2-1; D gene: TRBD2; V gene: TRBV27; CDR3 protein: CASSWGLAGGNNEQFF; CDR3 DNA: TGTGCCAGCAGTTGGGGACTAGCGGGAGGGAACAATGAGCAGTTCTTC
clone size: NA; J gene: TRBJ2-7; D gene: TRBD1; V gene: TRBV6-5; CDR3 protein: CASKDRASSYEQYF; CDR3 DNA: TGTGCCAGTAAAGACAGGGCCAGCTCCTACGAGCAGTACTTC
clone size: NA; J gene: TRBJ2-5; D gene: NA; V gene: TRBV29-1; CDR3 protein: CSGQGLTGETQYF; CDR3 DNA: TGCAGCGGGCAGGGTCTAACGGGAGAGACCCAGTACTTC
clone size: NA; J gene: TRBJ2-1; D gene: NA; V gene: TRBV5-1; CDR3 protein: CASSSFRMSYNEQFF; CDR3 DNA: TGCGCCAGCAGCTCCTTCAGAATGTCCTACAATGAGCAGTTCTTC
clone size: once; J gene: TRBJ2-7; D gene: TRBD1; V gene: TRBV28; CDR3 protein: CASSLGQGSQYF; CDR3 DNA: TGTGCCAGCAGTCTTGGACAGGGTAGTCAGTACTTC
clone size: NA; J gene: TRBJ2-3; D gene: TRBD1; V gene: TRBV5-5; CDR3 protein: CASSFEQTGWKADTQYF; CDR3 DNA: TGTGCCAGCAGCTTTGAACAGACAGGGTGGAAAGCAGATACGCAGTATTTT
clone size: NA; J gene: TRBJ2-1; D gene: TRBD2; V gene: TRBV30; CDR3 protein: CAWNVAGGEQFF; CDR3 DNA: TGTGCCTGGAACGTCGCGGGGGGCGAGCAGTTCTTC
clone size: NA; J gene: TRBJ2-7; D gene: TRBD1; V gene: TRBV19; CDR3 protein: CASSPGQGAFYEQYF; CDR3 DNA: TGTGCCAGTAGCCCGGGACAGGGGGCTTTCTACGAGCAGTACTTC
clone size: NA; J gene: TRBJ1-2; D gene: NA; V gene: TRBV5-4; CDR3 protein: CASSLGGQLASYTF; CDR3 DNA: TGTGCCAGCAGCCTGGGCGGGCAGTTAGCTAGCTACACCTTC
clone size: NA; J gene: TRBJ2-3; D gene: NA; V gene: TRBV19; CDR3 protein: CASSIGQYGTDTQYF; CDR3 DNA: TGTGCCAGTAGTATAGGTCAGTACGGGACAGATACGCAGTATTTT
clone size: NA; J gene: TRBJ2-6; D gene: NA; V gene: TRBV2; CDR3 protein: CASSERESGANVLTF; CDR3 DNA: TGTGCCAGCAGTGAGAGGGAATCTGGGGCCAACGTCCTGACTTTC
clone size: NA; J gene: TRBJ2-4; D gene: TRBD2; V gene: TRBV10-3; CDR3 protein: CAIASSGRADKNIQYF; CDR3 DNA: TGTGCCATCGCCTCCAGCGGGAGGGCCGACAAAAACATTCAGTACTTC
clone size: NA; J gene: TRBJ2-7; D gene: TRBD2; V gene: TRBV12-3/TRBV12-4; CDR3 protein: CASRIAGVYEQYF; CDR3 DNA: TGTGCCAGCAGGATAGCGGGAGTCTACGAGCAGTACTTC
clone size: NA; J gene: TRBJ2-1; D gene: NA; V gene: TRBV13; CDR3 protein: CASSLGGTSQNEQFF; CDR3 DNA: TGTGCCAGCAGCTTAGGCGGTACTAGCCAGAATGAGCAGTTCTTC
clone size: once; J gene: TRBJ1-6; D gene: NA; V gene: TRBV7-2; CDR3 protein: CASSPSLGGTFPLHF; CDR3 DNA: TGTGCCAGCAGCCCTAGTCTGGGAGGAACTTTCCCCCTCCACTTT
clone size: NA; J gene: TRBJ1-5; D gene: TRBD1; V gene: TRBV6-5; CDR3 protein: CASSPGQGSLQPQHF; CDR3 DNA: TGTGCCAGCAGTCCGGGACAGGGGAGTTTACAGCCCCAGCATTTT
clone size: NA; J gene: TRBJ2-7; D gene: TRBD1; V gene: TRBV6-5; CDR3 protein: CASTYAQGAPHEQYF; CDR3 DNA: TGTGCCAGCACATATGCACAGGGGGCGCCCCACGAGCAGTACTTC
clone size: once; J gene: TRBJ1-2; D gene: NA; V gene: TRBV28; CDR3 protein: CASSYFRGTYGYTF; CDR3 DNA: TGTGCCAGCAGTTACTTCAGGGGAACCTATGGCTACACCTTC